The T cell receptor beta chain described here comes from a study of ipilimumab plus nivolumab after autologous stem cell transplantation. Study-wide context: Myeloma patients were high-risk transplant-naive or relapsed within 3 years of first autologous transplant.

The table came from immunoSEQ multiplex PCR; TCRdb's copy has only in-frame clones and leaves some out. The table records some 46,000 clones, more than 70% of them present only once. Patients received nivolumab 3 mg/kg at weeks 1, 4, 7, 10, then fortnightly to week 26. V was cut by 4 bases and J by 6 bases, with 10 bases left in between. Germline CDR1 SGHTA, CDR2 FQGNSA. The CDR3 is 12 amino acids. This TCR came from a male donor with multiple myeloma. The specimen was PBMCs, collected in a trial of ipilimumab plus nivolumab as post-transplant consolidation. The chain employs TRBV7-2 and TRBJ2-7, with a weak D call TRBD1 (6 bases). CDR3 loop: CASSSRGSEQYF. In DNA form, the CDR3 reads TGTGCCAGCAGCTCCAGGGGAAGCGAGCAGTACTTC.